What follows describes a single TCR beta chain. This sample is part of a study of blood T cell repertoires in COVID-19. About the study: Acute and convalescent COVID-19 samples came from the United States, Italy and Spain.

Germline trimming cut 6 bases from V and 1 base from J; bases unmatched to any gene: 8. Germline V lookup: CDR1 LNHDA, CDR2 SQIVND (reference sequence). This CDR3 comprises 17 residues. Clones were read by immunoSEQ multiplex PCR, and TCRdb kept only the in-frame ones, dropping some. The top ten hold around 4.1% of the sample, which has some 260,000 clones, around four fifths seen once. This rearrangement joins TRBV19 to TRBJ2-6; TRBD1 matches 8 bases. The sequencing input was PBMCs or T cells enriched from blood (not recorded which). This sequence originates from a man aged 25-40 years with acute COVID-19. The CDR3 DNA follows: TGTGCCAGTAGAGGGCCGGGACAGGCGTCTGGGGCCAACGTCCTGACTTTC. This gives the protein CASRGPGQASGANVLTF.